Shown below are 3 T cell receptor beta chains from a single sample sequenced in a study of blood T cell repertoires in COVID-19. Sequencing used immunoSEQ multiplex PCR; TCRdb keeps in-frame clones, though not all of them. The repertoire holds roughly 500,000 clones, more than 85% seen once, with 6.5% to 9.5% in the top ten. Sequenced material: PBMCs or T cells enriched from blood (not recorded which). The source of these receptors is a woman in her fifties or sixties who had recovered from COVID-19.

The CDR3 is CASSVTGAEAFF. CDR3 coding DNA: TGTGCCAGCAGTGTGACAGGGGCTGAAGCTTTCTTT. This chain joins TRBV2 and TRBJ1-1; TRBD1 agrees at 8 bases. The CDR3 is made up of 12 amino acids. Germline CDR1 is SNHLY and CDR2 is FYNNEI. With 4 bases clipped from V and 6 bases from J, the junction kept 1 base outside the gene matches.

The chain recombines TRBV5-1 with TRBJ2-1; 9 bases match TRBD2. This CDR3 comprises 15 residues. V gave up 2 bases and J gave up 5 bases; unmatched junction bases: 5. Germline lookup yields CDR1 SGHRS and CDR2 YFSETQ. The CDR3 is CASSFPTSGNNEQFF. The CDR3, as DNA: TGCGCCAGCAGCTTCCCGACTAGCGGTAACAATGAGCAGTTCTTC.

V and J are TRBV9 and TRBJ1-5, with unresolved D. This CDR3 region has 13 residues. V was pared by 1 base and J by 4 bases, with 6 bases between. Germline CDR1 is SGDLS and CDR2 is YYNGEE. CDR3 residues: CASSVTTNQPQHF. The CDR3 DNA is TGTGCCAGCAGCGTAACGACAAATCAGCCCCAGCATTTT.